This TCR beta chain was sequenced in a study of OX40 agonist ivuxolimab in advanced cancers. Study details: While on treatment, patients had intravenous ivuxolimab at 0.01 to 10 mg/kg every 2 weeks.

Repertoires were generated with immunoSEQ multiplex PCR, while TCRdb's copy carries only in-frame clones and drops some. The sample yields 57,000 or so clones, roughly 80% seen once. The V and J ends lost 11 bases and 5 bases, in that order; junction bases with no gene match: 13. This CDR3 has 14 residues. CDR1 and CDR2 from the germline V gene are SNHLY and FYNNEI. The clonotype was recovered from an adult with an advanced solid tumor such as melanoma, head and neck, liver or kidney cancer. Material: CD4+ or CD8+ T cells sorted from blood, obtained in a trial of the OX40 agonist ivuxolimab. The chain has TRBV2 and TRBJ2-5; 8 bases are a match to TRBD2. The CDR3 region has the DNA TGTGCCGGGACCCGGACTAGCTCGTTGGAGACCCAGTACTTC. Amino acids: CAGTRTSSLETQYF.